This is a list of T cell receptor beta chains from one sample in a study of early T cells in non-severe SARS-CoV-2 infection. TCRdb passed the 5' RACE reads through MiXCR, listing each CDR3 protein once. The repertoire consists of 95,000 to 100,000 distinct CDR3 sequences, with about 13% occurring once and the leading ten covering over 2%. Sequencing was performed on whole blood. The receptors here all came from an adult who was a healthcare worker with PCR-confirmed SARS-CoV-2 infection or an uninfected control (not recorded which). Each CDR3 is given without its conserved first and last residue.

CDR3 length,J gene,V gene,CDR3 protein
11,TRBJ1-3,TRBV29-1,SVEVGPANTIY
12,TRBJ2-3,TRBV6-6,ASRPSGATDTQY
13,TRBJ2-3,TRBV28,ASSFGGEQSDTQY
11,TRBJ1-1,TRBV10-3,AISDAKNTEAF
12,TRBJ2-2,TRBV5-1,ASSPIIDTGELF
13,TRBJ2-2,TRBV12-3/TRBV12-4,ASSFPGVNTGELF
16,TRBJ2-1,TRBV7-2,ASSTPGAGGRSYNEQF
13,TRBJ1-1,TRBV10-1,ASSESRGVETEAF
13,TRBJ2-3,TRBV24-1,ATEAQTRAGDTQY
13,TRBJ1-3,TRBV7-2,ASSLTGFTGNTIY
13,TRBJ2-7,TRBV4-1,ASSQEDRESYEQY
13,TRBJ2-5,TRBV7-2,ASSLVVGRVETQY
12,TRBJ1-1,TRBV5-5,ASSSRAAGTEAF
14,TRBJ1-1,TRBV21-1,ASSKADTGGVGEAF
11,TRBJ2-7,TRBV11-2,ASSFRGFNEQY
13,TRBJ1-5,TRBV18,ASSPLGGGNQPQH
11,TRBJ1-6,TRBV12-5,ASGLEENSPLH
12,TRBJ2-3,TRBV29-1,SFRDRGPTDTQY
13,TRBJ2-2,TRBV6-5,ASSYRDLPTGELF
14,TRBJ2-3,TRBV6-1,ASRLERGGFPDTQY
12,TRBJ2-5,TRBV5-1,ASSLEAYQETQY
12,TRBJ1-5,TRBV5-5,ASSFARSNQPQH
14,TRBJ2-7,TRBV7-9,ASSGSYTGAPYEQY
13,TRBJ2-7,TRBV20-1,SAPSPGTSAHEQY
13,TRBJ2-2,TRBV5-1,ASSLPGASTGELF
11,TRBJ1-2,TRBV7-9,ASSRYRDYGYT
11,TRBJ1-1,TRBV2,ASNGQGNTEAF
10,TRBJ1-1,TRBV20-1,SARSRTTEAF
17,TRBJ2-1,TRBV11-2,ASSSRSGTVDGLYNEQF
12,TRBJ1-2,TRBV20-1,SASIEGGNYGYT
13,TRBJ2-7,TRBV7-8,ASSPGAIIAYEQY
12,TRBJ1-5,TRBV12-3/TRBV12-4,ASSRVGAGGAQH
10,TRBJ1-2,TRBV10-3,AISRDSYGYT
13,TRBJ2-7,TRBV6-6,ASSSGDRGSYEQY
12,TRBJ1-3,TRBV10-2,ASSQLSFGNTIY
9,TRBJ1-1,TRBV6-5,ASGLYTEAF
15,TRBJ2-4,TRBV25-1,ASSEFGTGVAKNIQY
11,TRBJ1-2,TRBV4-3,ASSQAGFGGYT
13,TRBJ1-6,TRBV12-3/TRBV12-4,ASTPWGGGNSPLH
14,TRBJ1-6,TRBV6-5,ASSYDPGGYRSPLH
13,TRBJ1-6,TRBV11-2,ASSFDLPLNSPLH
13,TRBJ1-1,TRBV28,ASFENRQGGTEAF